This TCR beta chain is from a study of T cells in localized non-small cell lung cancer. Whole-study results and caveats: Appearing in adjacent lung were a median around 60 of the top 100 tumor clones. A denser population of T cells in blood accompanied longer overall survival.

TCRdb's table, derived via immunoSEQ multiplex PCR, lists solely in-frame clones and lacks some. The sample has approximately 18,000 clones, approximately 83% seen once; the top ten hold about 25%. Details on this clone: The antigen is unknown.

The CDR3 runs to 14 residues. Germline lookup yields CDR1 SGHTS and CDR2 YDEGEE. Germline trimming cut 4 bases from V and 9 bases from J; bases unmatched to any gene: 11. This specimen consisted of peripheral blood, obtained before any cancer treatment. The chain uses TRBV5-8 and TRBJ2-3; the match to TRBD2 covers 7 bases. The sequence came from an older female donor with stage I lung adenocarcinoma. The CDR3 spells CASSPLTGLVTQYF. The CDR3 DNA follows: TGTGCCAGCAGCCCCCTAACTGGACTAGTGACGCAGTATTTT.